These 20 T cell receptor beta chains were all obtained from the same sample, sequenced in a study of molecular identifiers for immune sequencing clone quantification. TCRdb analysed the PCR reads with MiXCR anew, one entry per CDR3 protein. The table lists about 500,000 distinct CDR3 sequences, over 20% of them singletons. Sequencing was done on a sample of naive CD8+ T cells from blood, with Jurkat cell RNA spiked in. Noted subset: FACS-sorted CD8+CD4-CCR7+CD45RA+ naive T cells. The receptors were sampled from a human donor in good health. Some libraries in this study had Jurkat cell RNA spiked in.

This chain connects TRBV7-6 to TRBJ1-5; TRBD1 matches 7 bases. CDR3 length: 15 residues. Germline trimming cut 2 bases from V and 8 bases from J; bases unmatched to any gene: 9. Looked up from germline, CDR1 is SGHVS and CDR2 is FNYEAQ. CDR3 in amino acids: CASSLQPGGREPQHF. In DNA form, the CDR3 reads TGTGCCAGCAGCTTACAACCAGGGGGAAGGGAGCCCCAGCATTTT.

In this sample, this clonotype turned up a few times. The chain recombines TRBV20-1 with TRBJ2-3, with unresolved D. Germline V gene lookup returns CDR1 DFQATT and CDR2 SNEGSKA (reference sequence). Trimming removed 4 bases from V and 1 base from J, with 12 bases in between. This CDR3 comprises 14 residues. The CDR3 nucleotides are TGCAGTGCTAAGCCTGTCGGTGGCACAGATACGCAGTATTTT. Residues: CSAKPVGGTDTQYF.

At least ten counts were recorded for this clonotype. This chain links TRBV27 with TRBJ2-7, with D possibly matching TRBD2 (6 bases). V lost 5 bases and J lost 2, with 13 bases in between. Germline values: CDR1 MNHEY, CDR2 SMNVEV (reference sequence). The CDR3 is made up of 14 amino acids. Here the CDR3 reads CASSMRDGTYEQYF. CDR3 coding DNA: TGTGCCAGCAGTATGCGGGACGGCACCTACGAGCAGTACTTC.

As for this clonotype: A much larger clonotype is one base distant, so this may be a read error. This chain uses TRBV2 with TRBJ1-1; D is unresolved. Per the germline V gene, CDR1 is SNHLY and CDR2 is FYNNEI. This CDR3 contains 12 residues. CDR3 in amino acids: CASKHFNTEALF. CDR3 nucleotide sequence: TGTGCCAGCAAACACTTTAACACTGAAGCTCTCTTT.

This clonotype appeared a few times. The chain joins TRBV7-2 to TRBJ2-2, with TRBD2 matching 9 bases. The trim removed 1 base at V and 5 bases at J, leaving 11 bases unmatched. The CDR3 length is 18 residues. Looked up from germline, CDR1 is SGHTA and CDR2 is FQGNSA. The CDR3 sequence: CASSLVRRVAGETGELFF. The CDR3 region has the DNA TGTGCCAGCAGCTTAGTTCGCAGAGTAGCGGGGGAAACCGGGGAGCTGTTTTTT.

This clonotype has only a few counts. The chain combines TRBV7-2 with TRBJ2-3; no reliable D call. V gave up 2 bases and J gave up 0 bases, with 12 bases separating them. The germline V gene encodes CDR1 SGHTA and CDR2 FQGNSA. The CDR3 consists of 16 residues. The CDR3 spells CASSLIAFSSTDTQYF. The CDR3, as DNA: TGTGCCAGCAGCTTAATCGCGTTCAGTAGCACAGATACGCAGTATTTT.

Worth noting for this clonotype: A much larger clone sits a single nucleotide away, making a read error possible. This chain uses TRBV29-1 with TRBJ2-3; D perhaps matches TRBD2 (7 bases). Per the germline V gene, CDR1 is SQVTM and CDR2 is ANQGSEA. The CDR3 is made up of 15 amino acids. CDR3 protein: CSVGALGGHTVTQYF. In DNA, the CDR3 is TGCAGCGTTGGGGCGTTGGGGGGGCACACAGTTACGCAGTATTTT.

V gene TRBV20-1 combines with J gene TRBJ2-1; 12 bases match TRBD2. CDR3 size: 15 residues. Trimming cost V 4 bases and J 9 bases; bases outside gene matches: 10. Germline values: CDR1 DFQATT, CDR2 SNEGSKA (reference sequence). For the CDR3, the DNA is TGCAGTGCTAAAAGCGCTAGCGGGGGGGATAGTGAGCAGTTCTTC. The encoded protein is CSAKSASGGDSEQFF.

A word on this clonotype: A clone one base away is much larger, so this may be a read error. This rearrangement joins TRBV19 to TRBJ2-4; tentative D call: TRBD2 (6 bases). The CDR3 is 15 amino acids. Per the germline V gene, CDR1 is LNHDA and CDR2 is SQIVND (reference sequence). CDR3 protein: CAGSLQGLFKNIQYF. The CDR3 coding sequence is TGTGCCGGTAGCCTTCAGGGACTCTTCAAAAACATTCAGTACTTC.

This clonotype was observed a handful of times. The gene calls are TRBV6-1 and TRBJ2-1, with D uncertain. Per germline, CDR1 MNHNS and CDR2 SASEGT. The V and J ends lost 2 bases and 8 bases respectively, with 16 bases between them. The CDR3 extends over 15 amino acids. In DNA form, the CDR3 reads TGTGCCAGCAGTGAACCTGAGTACCATCGGGATGAGCAGTTCTTC. This gives the protein CASSEPEYHRDEQFF.

The rearrangement joins TRBV3-1 to TRBJ1-5, with D uncertain. CDR1 and CDR2 (germline): LGHDT, YNNKEL (reference sequence). Trimming removed 3 bases at V and 0 bases at J, with 21 bases between. The CDR3 covers 19 residues. The CDR3: CASSHKDGSRVDSNQPQHF. The CDR3 coding sequence is TGTGCCAGCAGCCATAAGGACGGCTCCCGGGTTGATAGCAATCAGCCCCAGCATTTT.

This clonotype was recorded many times. The rearrangement uses TRBV4-1 and TRBJ1-2; D is unclear. The CDR3 has 13 amino acids. Per germline, CDR1 MGHRA and CDR2 YSYEKL. The V gene lost 1 base and the J gene lost 10 bases, with 13 bases spanning the gap. The CDR3 spells CASSQALGHDYTF. Written as DNA, the CDR3 is TGCGCCAGCAGCCAAGCGCTGGGCCATGACTACACCTTC.

Worth noting for this clonotype: Given a much more abundant clone one base away, this may be a read error. The CDR3 sequence is CAISERGGGLSSETQYF. The CDR3, as DNA: TGTGCCATCAGTGAGCGCGGCGGGGGGCTCAGTTCAGAGACCCAGTACTTC. V and J are TRBV10-3 and TRBJ2-5; 8 bases match TRBD2. There are 17 residues in the CDR3. Losses at the gene ends were 2 bases for V and 4 bases for J; bases not matched to a gene: 12. Germline V gene lookup returns CDR1 ENHRY and CDR2 SYGVKD.

This clonotype showed up many times. This chain uses TRBV24-1 with TRBJ2-3; TRBD1 might be the D (5 bases). Looked up from germline, CDR1 is KGHDR and CDR2 is SFDVKD. This CDR3 comprises 17 residues. V shed 5 bases and J shed 2 bases, with 19 bases lying between them. The CDR3 here is CATSAPTVGRVTDTQYF. DNA of the CDR3: TGTGCCACCAGTGCCCCTACGGTCGGCAGGGTCACAGATACGCAGTATTTT.

As to this clonotype: A much larger clone differs from this one at a single base, so this may be a read error. This rearrangement joins TRBV5-8 to TRBJ2-7, with unresolved D. V lost 4 bases to trimming and J lost 3 bases, with 5 bases between them. From germline, CDR1 is SGHTS and CDR2 YDEGEE. This CDR3 is 11 amino acids long. The CDR3 sequence: CASSRHYEQYF. The DNA of the CDR3 is TGTGCCAGCAGCAGACACTACGAGCAGTACTTC.

This clonotype has just a few counts. The chain is built from TRBV5-3 and TRBJ2-7; D may match TRBD1 or TRBD2 (5 bases each). TRBV5-3 is an ORF, and what it does is uncertain. The CDR3 spans 14 residues. The V end lost 8 bases, the J end lost 3 bases, and 18 bases lay between the germline ends. The CDR3: CASRFRDQLYEQYF. The CDR3 nucleotides are TGTGCCAGCAGGTTCCGGGACCAACTCTACGAGCAGTACTTC.

The V call is TRBV20-1, the J call TRBJ2-1; D uncertain. From germline, CDR1 is DFQATT and CDR2 SNEGSKA (reference sequence). V gave up 6 bases and J gave up 3 bases, with 12 bases separating them. CDR3 size: 13 residues. Written as DNA, the CDR3 is TGCAGTGCCCTAGATAGGCTCTACAATGAGCAGTTCTTC. Amino acid sequence: CSALDRLYNEQFF.

A word on this clonotype: This may be a read error, as it is one base from a much larger clone. V is TRBV5-1 and J is TRBJ1-1; D not resolved. The CDR3 consists of 12 residues. CDR1 and CDR2 from the germline V gene are SGHRS and YFSETQ. CDR3 sequence: CASSAGSTEAIF. The DNA for the CDR3 is TGCGCCAGCAGTGCGGGTAGCACTGAAGCTATCTTT.

Comments on this clonotype: Since a much larger clone is just one base distant, this may be a read error. V is TRBV6-2 or TRBV6-3 and J is TRBJ2-7; D is uncertain. The CDR3 covers 12 residues. Germline-derived CDR1 and CDR2 are MNHEY and SVGEGT. The CDR3 DNA sequence: TGTGCCAGCAGTTACTCCCCCTACGGGCAGTACTTC. It specifies CASSYSPYGQYF.

The chain carries TRBV12-3 or TRBV12-4 and TRBJ2-1; the D gene is possibly TRBD2 (6 bases). CDR3 length: 15 amino acids. V shed 7 bases and J shed 7 bases, with 20 bases lying between them. CDR3 region: CASTGTSFTGNEQFF. The CDR3 nucleotides are TGTGCCAGCACCGGGACTTCCTTCACGGGGAATGAGCAGTTCTTC.